The clone carrying this T cell receptor beta chain has more than one count but fewer than ten. Its specificity is unknown. This sample was taken from a study of post-analysis software for immune sequencing data. Study-level findings and limits: In patients, TRBV5-6, TRBV5-1 and TRBV20-1 belonged to roughly five TRBV segments found more frequently than in controls.

Prepared TCR beta cDNA libraries contained unique molecular identifiers. One entry per CDR3 protein results from TCRdb running MiXCR on the PCR reads. The table shows 740,000 or so distinct CDR3 sequences, with roughly half occurring only once. This CDR3 spans 20 amino acids. From germline, CDR1 is MNHEY and CDR2 SMNVEV (reference sequence). The junction had 19 bases not matched to a gene; V was cut back by 7 bases and J by 2 bases. The sequenced sample consisted of blood. The chain joins TRBV27 to TRBJ2-3; TRBD2 aligns across 12 bases. This receptor was identified in a girl aged 10 to 17 with multiple sclerosis. In DNA form, the CDR3 reads TGTGCCAGCAACAAAGGGCTAGCGGGGGGGCCGTATGGGTCCACAGATACGCAGTATTTT. Protein sequence: CASNKGLAGGPYGSTDTQYF.